The rows below give T cell receptor beta chains drawn from one sample of a study of cytomegalovirus exposure and HLA in healthy donors. Assay used: immunoSEQ multiplex PCR; TCRdb lists only in-frame clones, some missing. The data hold around 280,000 clones, with around 90% observed a single time. The specimen was PBMCs. Receptors were obtained from a woman between 18 and 29 years old in good health and CMV-seronegative. CDR3s include the opening cysteine and the closing phenylalanine or tryptophan. The D gene is left open where the match is weak. For some rows the clone size is stated as once, few or many, or as a class when expanded; others skip it.

NA	TRBV19	NA	18	TRBJ1-5	TGTGCCAGTAGTATAGTAGCCGGGGGGCCCCCTGAGGGCGGGCCCCAGCATTTT	CASSIVAGGPPEGGPQHF
NA	TRBV7-6	NA	17	TRBJ2-1	TGTGCCAGCAGCTTATTTTTTGACAGGAGCTCCTACAATGAGCAGTTCTTC	CASSLFFDRSSYNEQFF
NA	TRBV9	TRBD1	16	TRBJ2-2	TGTGCCAGCAGCACCAGGACAGGGCGGGATACCGGGGAGCTGTTTTTT	CASSTRTGRDTGELFF
NA	TRBV2	NA	13	TRBJ1-1	TGTGCCAGCAAGGGGGAGGGATACACTGAAGCTTTCTTT	CASKGEGYTEAFF
NA	TRBV5-6	NA	16	TRBJ2-1	TGTGCCAGCAGCTTGTTTAGTGGGGCGTCATACAATGAGCAGTTCTTC	CASSLFSGASYNEQFF
NA	TRBV6-5	NA	15	TRBJ1-2	TGTGCCAGCAGTTACTCTCCTCCAGCGAACTATGGCTACACCTTC	CASSYSPPANYGYTF
few	TRBV2	NA	13	TRBJ1-1	TGTGCGGGGAGTCTCAACATGAACACTGAAGCTTTCTTT	CAGSLNMNTEAFF
few	TRBV6-4	TRBD2	13	TRBJ2-3	TGTGCCAGCAGTGACGGGACTACCGATACGCAGTATTTT	CASSDGTTDTQYF
NA	TRBV27	TRBD2	16	TRBJ2-1	TGTGCCAGCAGTTTATCGGACCTAGCGGCCTACAATGAGCAGTTCTTC	CASSLSDLAAYNEQFF
NA	TRBV14	NA	15	TRBJ1-2	TGTGCCAGCAGCCAAGATTTGTACAGACCCTATGGCTACACCTTC	CASSQDLYRPYGYTF
NA	TRBV28	NA	17	TRBJ1-6	TGTGCCAGCAGTTTTAGAGTCGGGGTCTCCTATAATTCACCCCTCCACTTT	CASSFRVGVSYNSPLHF
NA	TRBV15	NA	15	TRBJ2-3	TGTGCCACCAGCAGAGGCGCCCAATCCAGGAATACGCAGTATTTT	CATSRGAQSRNTQYF
few	TRBV7-9	NA	15	TRBJ1-2	TGTGCCAGCAACTTAGACTACAGGCCAGCCTATGGCTACACCTTC	CASNLDYRPAYGYTF
NA	TRBV2	TRBD1	15	TRBJ1-4	TGTGCCAGAAGGGGGTCGGGACAGGGCCGCGAAAAACTGTTTTTT	CARRGSGQGREKLFF
NA	TRBV18	TRBD1	14	TRBJ2-1	TGTGCCAGCTCACCACTAAGACAGGGGAATGAGCAGTTCTTC	CASSPLRQGNEQFF
NA	TRBV5-1	NA	14	TRBJ2-7	TGCGCCAGCAGCTTGGGGGGGGGCGTCGGCGAGCAGTACTTC	CASSLGGGVGEQYF
NA	TRBV7-9	TRBD2	15	TRBJ2-1	TGTGCCAGCAGCCGGAGCGGGGGGGCCGCGAATGAGCAGTTCTTC	CASSRSGGAANEQFF
NA	TRBV5-4	NA	16	TRBJ1-1	TGTGCCAGCAGCTCCGAGGCCGACAGTTTGAACACTGAAGCTTTCTTT	CASSSEADSLNTEAFF
NA	TRBV5-1	NA	18	TRBJ1-1	TGCGCCAGCAGCTTGGAGGGCCGGGACACCGGCTTGAACACTGAAGCTTTCTTT	CASSLEGRDTGLNTEAFF
NA	TRBV19	NA	13	TRBJ2-3	TGTGCCAGTAGTCCCCGGACTCCAGATACGCAGTATTTT	CASSPRTPDTQYF
NA	TRBV2	NA	13	TRBJ2-7	TGTGCCAGCAGAGACACAGGGTTGGGGGAGCAGTACTTC	CASRDTGLGEQYF
NA	TRBV7-9	NA	15	TRBJ2-7	TGTGCCAGCAGCTTATTCGGGACTCGCACCTACGAGCAGTACTTC	CASSLFGTRTYEQYF
once	TRBV9	NA	14	TRBJ1-3	TGTGCCAGCAGCGTAGGGGGGGCTGGAAACACCATATATTTT	CASSVGGAGNTIYF
NA	TRBV5-4	NA	16	TRBJ1-4	NA	CASSLQGRMVMKNCFF